Presented here are 30 T cell receptor beta chains from one specimen sequenced in a study of early T cells in non-severe SARS-CoV-2 infection. TCRdb reprocessed the 5' RACE reads via MiXCR and lists one record per CDR3 protein. Of tens of thousands of distinct CDR3 sequences listed, approximately 6% are singletons. Specimen: whole blood. All receptors derive from an adult who was a healthcare worker with PCR-confirmed SARS-CoV-2 infection or an uninfected control (not recorded which).

The chain links TRBV5-1 to TRBJ2-7; a weak D match, TRBD2 (5 bases). Germline assignment: CDR1 SGHRS and CDR2 YFSETQ. CDR3 size: 15 residues. The ends were cut back, 0 bases at V and 5 bases at J, with 15 bases in the middle. As DNA, the CDR3 is TGCGCCAGCAGCTTGGCCTTGAGGGAATCGGACGAGCAGTACTTC. It is translated as CASSLALRESDEQYF.

This clonotype showed up many times. The chain recombines TRBV7-9 with TRBJ2-3; D gene uncertain. V was clipped by 5 bases and J by 5 bases, with 5 bases between them. Germline CDR1 SEHNR, CDR2 FQNEAQ (reference sequence). The CDR3 loop spans 11 amino acids. CDR3: CASSPKDTQYF. In nucleotides, the CDR3 is TGTGCCAGCAGCCCCAAAGATACGCAGTATTTT.

This rearrangement joins TRBV12-3 or TRBV12-4 to TRBJ1-2; D is unclear. The CDR3 is 12 amino acids. Trimming pared 2 bases from V and 8 bases from J, leaving 9 bases between. CDR3 DNA: TGTGCCAGCAGTTTAAGGTCAATAGGCTACACCTTC. Protein product: CASSLRSIGYTF.

CDR3 residues: CASTSGRNTGELFF. The CDR3 region has the DNA TGTGCCAGTACTAGCGGGAGGAACACCGGGGAGCTGTTTTTT. The chain links TRBV19 to TRBJ2-2, with TRBD2 matching 10 bases. J lost 1 base, V lost 7 bases, and 0 bases had no gene match. This CDR3 is 14 amino acids long. Germline lookup yields CDR1 LNHDA and CDR2 SQIVND (reference sequence).

In this sample, this clonotype turned up many times. This chain links TRBV18 with TRBJ2-1, with D possibly being TRBD1 (6 bases). The CDR3 is 16 residues long. Per germline, CDR1 KGHSH and CDR2 LQKENI. Trimming stripped 6 bases from V and 4 bases from J, with 19 bases between. The CDR3 sequence: CASSSRGARGYNEQFF. CDR3 DNA sequence: TGTGCCAGCTCCTCCCGCGGAGCCAGGGGTTACAATGAGCAGTTCTTC. The full variable domain, its missing parts supplied by reference TRBV18 and TRBJ2-1, is NAGVMQNPRHLVRRRGQEARLRCSPMKGHSHVYWYRQLPEEGLKFMVYLQKENIIDESGMPKERFSAEFPKEGPSILRIQQVVRGDSAAYFCASSSRGARGYNEQFFGPGTRLTVL.

This clonotype was seen many times. The chain recombines TRBV30 with TRBJ1-3; a weak D match, TRBD1 (6 bases). Germline-derived CDR1 and CDR2 are GTSNPN and SVGIG (reference sequence). With 3 bases removed from V and 0 bases from J, the gap between germline ends came to 21 bases. This CDR3 spans 18 amino acids. The CDR3 region is CAWRPNGGARPSGNTIYF. The DNA for the CDR3 is TGTGCCTGGAGACCCAACGGGGGGGCGAGGCCCTCTGGAAACACCATATATTTT.

This clonotype has ten or more counts. This chain uses TRBV20-1 with TRBJ2-5; D ambiguous. Trimming pared 3 bases from V and 5 bases from J, leaving 7 bases between. The CDR3 is made up of 11 amino acids. The germline V gene encodes CDR1 DFQATT and CDR2 SNEGSKA (reference sequence). The CDR3 protein is CSARVPETQYF. The CDR3 region has the DNA TGCAGTGCTAGGGTCCCCGAGACCCAGTACTTC.

This clonotype was counted ten times or more. The chain carries TRBV5-4 and TRBJ1-2, with D uncertain. V lost 3 bases and J 8 bases, leaving 14 bases between the germline ends. There are 13 residues in the CDR3. Germline assignment: CDR1 SGHNT and CDR2 YYREEE (reference sequence). The CDR3 bases are TGTGCCAGCAGCTCGAGCCCGGAGGTGGGCTACACCTTC. Its protein product is CASSSSPEVGYTF.

This clonotype was recorded many times. The chain couples TRBV20-1 to TRBJ2-2; the match to TRBD2 covers 8 bases. Germline V lookup: CDR1 DFQATT, CDR2 SNEGSKA (reference sequence). V trimming: 1 base; J trimming: 3 bases; junction bases outside the gene matches: 4. The CDR3 sequence is 15 residues long. The CDR3 sequence: CSARGASGYTGELFF. CDR3 DNA sequence: TGCAGTGCTAGAGGGGCTAGCGGGTACACCGGGGAGCTGTTTTTT.

The chain has TRBV6-6 and TRBJ1-1, with 9 nucleotides matching TRBD1. J was trimmed by 8 bases and V by 0 bases; bases with no gene match: 1. The CDR3 contains 13 residues. The germline V gene has CDR1 MNHNY and CDR2 SVGAGI (reference sequence). The CDR3 loop reads CASSYSGTGEAFF. As DNA, the CDR3 is TGTGCCAGCAGTTACTCCGGGACAGGGGAAGCTTTCTTT.

This clonotype was observed a handful of times. The chain employs TRBV3-1 and TRBJ2-3; 11 nucleotides agree with TRBD2. The germline gives CDR1 LGHDT, CDR2 YNNKEL (reference sequence). This CDR3 spans 17 amino acids. J gave up 5 bases and V 0 bases, and 7 bases lay outside the gene matches. The CDR3 DNA reads TGTGCCAGCAGCCAAGATCGTGTCGGACTAGCGGGAGATACGCAGTATTTT. Its protein product is CASSQDRVGLAGDTQYF.

This clonotype was seen repeatedly, ten times or more. This rearrangement joins TRBV27 to TRBJ2-1; 9 bases are shared with TRBD1. Germline V lookup: CDR1 MNHEY, CDR2 SMNVEV (reference sequence). J gave up 6 bases and V 5 bases, and 8 bases lay outside the gene matches. This CDR3 is built from 15 residues. The CDR3 spells CASSPRTGVGNEQFF. CDR3 DNA sequence: TGTGCCAGCAGTCCTAGGACAGGGGTGGGCAATGAGCAGTTCTTC.

This clonotype came up a few times. V and J are TRBV12-3 or TRBV12-4 and TRBJ2-1; D is uncertain. The CDR3 contains 14 residues. V was shortened by 4 bases and J by 5 bases, with 12 bases between the two germline ends. The CDR3 coding sequence is TGTGCCAGCAGTTATGGCGGTGTGAACAATGAGCAGTTCTTC. This encodes CASSYGGVNNEQFF.

This clonotype came up many times. The chain is built from TRBV20-1 and TRBJ1-1; D unresolved. The V gene lost 0 bases and the J gene lost 4 bases, with 15 bases spanning the gap. The CDR3 spans 15 residues. Germline V CDR1 and CDR2: DFQATT, SNEGSKA (reference sequence). CDR3 residues: CSARDWVRPATEAFF. The CDR3, as DNA: TGCAGTGCTAGAGATTGGGTCAGGCCCGCCACTGAAGCTTTCTTT.

This clonotype has at least ten counts. The V gene is TRBV5-1, the J gene TRBJ1-5, with D possibly TRBD1 on 5 matching bases. The length of the CDR3 is 14 residues. V was pared by 0 bases and J by 6 bases, with 10 bases between. Germline CDR1 reads SGHRS; CDR2 reads YFSETQ. CDR3 residues: CASSLGGRGQPQHF. In DNA form, the CDR3 reads TGCGCCAGCAGCTTGGGGGGCCGGGGTCAGCCCCAGCATTTT.

The CDR3, as DNA: TGTGCCAGCAGCGTAGATCCCGATACCGCAGGCGGGGTGGGGCCAGCCAAAAACATTCAGTACTTC. Protein: CASSVDPDTAGGVGPAKNIQYF. This chain links TRBV9 with TRBJ2-4; tentatively, D is TRBD2 (6 bases). The CDR3 is 22 amino acids. The germline gives CDR1 SGDLS, CDR2 YYNGEE. V was cut by 0 bases and J by 0 bases, with 28 bases left in between.

This clonotype was found many times. The rearrangement uses TRBV9 and TRBJ2-7; no clear D. The CDR3 contains 16 residues. The germline V gene has CDR1 SGDLS and CDR2 YYNGEE. V gave up 0 bases and J gave up 2 bases, with 15 bases separating them. This CDR3 is CASSVDPIGAPYEQYF. The CDR3 DNA reads as TGTGCCAGCAGCGTAGATCCGATCGGAGCTCCCTACGAGCAGTACTTC. The whole variable domain, remainder taken from reference TRBV9 and TRBJ2-7, is DSGVTQTPKHLITATGQRVTLRCSPRSGDLSVYWYQQSLDQGLQFLIQYYNGEERAKGNILERFSAQQFPDLHSELNLSSLELGDSALYFCASSVDPIGAPYEQYFGPGTRLTVT.

By frequency in the sample, this clonotype is medium-sized (0.01 to 0.1%). This CDR3 is CASSSTGTGYGYTF. Here the CDR3 DNA reads TGTGCCAGCAGCTCAACCGGGACAGGTTATGGCTACACCTTC. The chain joins TRBV12-3 or TRBV12-4 to TRBJ1-2; TRBD1 aligns across 8 bases. The CDR3 loop spans 14 amino acids. The J segment lost 5 bases and the V segment lost 6 bases, leaving 8 bases of the junction unmatched.

The chain employs TRBV6-2 or TRBV6-3 and TRBJ2-7; no definite D call. Deletions cut 2 bases from V and 10 bases from J, with 12 bases between. Germline V gene sequence: CDR1 MNHEY, CDR2 SVGEGT. This CDR3 has 12 amino acids. The chain's CDR3 is CASSYPDIPQYF. The CDR3, as DNA: TGTGCCAGCAGTTACCCTGACATCCCACAGTACTTC.

This clonotype showed up just a few times. V gene TRBV28 combines with J gene TRBJ2-5, with D perhaps TRBD1 (5 bases). The germline CDR1 and CDR2 sequences are MDHEN and SYDVKM. The V end was cut by 5 bases, the J end by 2 bases, with 12 bases between. CDR3 size: 14 residues. The CDR3 DNA reads as TGTGCCAGCAGTCGCTCCAGGGTTCAAGAGACCCAGTACTTC. Its protein is CASSRSRVQETQYF.

This clonotype was found many times. The chain links TRBV6-6 to TRBJ1-2; D unclear. CDR1 is MNHNY, CDR2 SVGAGI, per germline (reference sequence). Trimming took off 2 bases at V and 1 base at J, with 11 bases between the two ends. The CDR3 contains 15 residues. The DNA of the CDR3 is TGTGCCAGCAGTTACCCCGCGGGGAATAACTATGGCTACACCTTC. Amino acids: CASSYPAGNNYGYTF.

This clonotype was picked up many times. The gene calls are TRBV6-1 and TRBJ2-1, with D perhaps matching TRBD1 or TRBD2 (7 bases each). The V gene lost 7 bases and the J gene lost 0 bases, with 19 bases spanning the gap. The CDR3 totals 17 residues. The germline CDR1 and CDR2 sequences are MNHNS and SASEGT. CDR3 coding DNA: TGTGCCAGCAATGACCCCATCAGGGGGGGCTCCTACAATGAGCAGTTCTTC. Translation: CASNDPIRGGSYNEQFF.

This clonotype was detected only a few times. This sequence joins TRBV10-3 and TRBJ2-5, with D unclear. From germline, CDR1 is ENHRY and CDR2 SYGVKD. The CDR3 loop spans 13 amino acids. The V end was cut by 3 bases, the J end by 0 bases, with 5 bases between. CDR3 coding DNA: TGTGCCATCAGTGACCACAACCAAGAGACCCAGTACTTC. This translates into CAISDHNQETQYF.

This clonotype was seen ten or more times. V gene TRBV5-1 combines with J gene TRBJ1-1, with D unresolved. Trimming took 1 base from V and 10 from J, leaving 14 bases between them. Germline values: CDR1 SGHRS, CDR2 YFSETQ. This CDR3 is built from 13 residues. CDR3 region: CASSLYSESGAFF. CDR3 DNA: TGCGCCAGCAGCTTGTATAGTGAGTCTGGAGCTTTCTTT.

The rearrangement links TRBV6-1 to TRBJ1-5; possible D gene TRBD1, 5 bases. The CDR3 is 15 amino acids. Trimming took off 6 bases at V and 7 bases at J, with 19 bases between the two ends. CDR1 and CDR2 from the germline V gene are MNHNS and SASEGT. The CDR3 region is CASSPPQTVEQPQHF. CDR3 nucleotide sequence: TGTGCCAGCAGCCCCCCACAGACAGTGGAGCAGCCCCAGCATTTT.

This clonotype was picked up a small number of times. V usage is TRBV11-2 and J usage is TRBJ2-7; unclear D gene. The CDR3 sequence is 14 residues long. V shed 5 bases and J shed 2 bases, with 13 bases lying between them. The germline CDR1 and CDR2 sequences are SGHAT and FQNNGV. The CDR3 spells CASSPSLSPYEQYF. The DNA of the CDR3 is TGTGCCAGCAGCCCCAGCTTGAGTCCCTACGAGCAGTACTTC. Full variable domain (remainder filled in from reference TRBV11-2 and TRBJ2-7): EAGVAQSPRYKIIEKRQSVAFWCNPISGHATLYWYQQILGQGPKLLIQFQNNGVVDDSQLPKDRFSAERLKGVDSTLKIQPAKLEDSAVYLCASSPSLSPYEQYFGPGTRLTVT.

This clonotype was detected a few times. This chain joins TRBV3-1 and TRBJ2-1; either TRBD1 or TRBD2 may fit D (5 bases each). CDR3 length: 13 amino acids. V shed 5 bases and J shed 3 bases, with 8 bases lying between them. Germline CDR1 and CDR2: LGHDT and YNNKEL (reference sequence). CDR3 sequence (DNA): TGTGCCAGCAGCGGGACGAACTACAATGAGCAGTTCTTC. Its protein product is CASSGTNYNEQFF.

This clonotype occurred many times. The gene calls are TRBV13 and TRBJ1-1, with D unclear. The V gene lost 4 bases and the J gene lost 9 bases, with 9 bases spanning the gap. The CDR3 totals 11 residues. Germline V CDR1 and CDR2: PRHDT, FYEKMQ (reference sequence). CDR3 coding DNA: TGTGCCAGCAGCTCCGCACGAAAAGCTTTCTTT. It is translated as CASSSARKAFF.

This clonotype has at least ten counts. Written as DNA, the CDR3 is TGTGCCAGCAGTCGGGTCTGGGACACTGAAGCTTTCTTT. Translated, it gives CASSRVWDTEAFF. The chain uses TRBV27 and TRBJ1-1; no clear D. The CDR3 has 13 amino acids. Between the trimmed V and J ends, which lost 5 bases and 3 bases, there was a span of 10 bases. Germline lookup yields CDR1 MNHEY and CDR2 SMNVEV (reference sequence).

This clonotype came up many times. This sequence joins TRBV27 and TRBJ1-2, with 10 bases that match TRBD1. J gave up 7 bases and V 4 bases, and 6 bases lay outside the gene matches. The CDR3 consists of 14 residues. Germline V CDR1 and CDR2: MNHEY, SMNVEV (reference sequence). The CDR3 nucleotides read TGTGCCAGCAGTTCCCCTGGACAGGGGGGTGGCTACACCTTC. Translating gives CASSSPGQGGGYTF.